Below, one T cell receptor beta chain is given with its context. Trimming took off 5 bases at V and 5 bases at J, with 18 bases between the two ends. Germline V gene sequence: CDR1 MNHEY, CDR2 SMNVEV (reference sequence). The CDR3 spans 16 residues. The source of the sample is a study of blood T cell repertoires in COVID-19. Overall study: The United States, Italy and Spain supplied acute and convalescent COVID-19 samples.

The table came from immunoSEQ multiplex PCR; TCRdb's copy has only in-frame clones and leaves some out. The sample shows around 200,000 clones, 65% to 80% of them seen only once. The chain combines TRBV27 with TRBJ1-4, with a tentative D call TRBD1 (6 bases). This TCR derives from a man aged 50-60 years who had recovered from COVID-19. The sample consisted of peripheral blood. The CDR3 DNA is TGTGCCAGCAGTGGTTATCTCGGGACAAGGAATGAAAAACTGTTTTTT. As protein: CASSGYLGTRNEKLFF.